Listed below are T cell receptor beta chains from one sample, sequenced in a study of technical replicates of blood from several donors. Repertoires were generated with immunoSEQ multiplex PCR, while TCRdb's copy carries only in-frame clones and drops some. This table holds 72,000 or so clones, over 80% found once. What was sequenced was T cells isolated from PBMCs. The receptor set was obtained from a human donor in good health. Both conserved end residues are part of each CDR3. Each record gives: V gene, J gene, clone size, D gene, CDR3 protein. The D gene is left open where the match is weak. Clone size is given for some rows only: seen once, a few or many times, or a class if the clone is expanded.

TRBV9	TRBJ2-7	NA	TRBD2	CASSGTSEMGEQYF
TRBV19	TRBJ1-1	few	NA	CASMGGSSTEAFF
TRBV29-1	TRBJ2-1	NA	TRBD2	CSVEWLAVYNEQFF
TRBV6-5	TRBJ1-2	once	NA	CASRQANYGYTF
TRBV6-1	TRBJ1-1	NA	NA	CASSEGGQEAFF
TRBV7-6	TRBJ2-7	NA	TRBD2	CASSLAGAGRIQYF
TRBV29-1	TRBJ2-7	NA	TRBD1	CSVETQGASSYEQYF
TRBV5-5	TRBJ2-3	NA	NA	CASIHLPENNPHTQYF
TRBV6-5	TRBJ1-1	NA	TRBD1	CASSDHRGNTEAFF
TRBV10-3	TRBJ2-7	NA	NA	CAISEGHSYEQYF
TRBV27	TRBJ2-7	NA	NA	CASSLYGAYEQYF
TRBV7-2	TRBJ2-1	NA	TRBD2	CASSLTSGSKNEQFF
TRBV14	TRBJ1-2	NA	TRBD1	CASSPRQGARYGYTF
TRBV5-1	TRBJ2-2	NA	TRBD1	CASSFNPGTGNTGELFF
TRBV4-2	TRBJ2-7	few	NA	CASSQDSGGASSYEQYF
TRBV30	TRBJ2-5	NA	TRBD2	CAWTSSGSGTQYF
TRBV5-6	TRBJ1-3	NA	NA	CASSLPGFGNTIYF
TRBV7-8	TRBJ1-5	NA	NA	CASSLGREQPQHF
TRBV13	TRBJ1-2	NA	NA	CASSFNGYGYTF
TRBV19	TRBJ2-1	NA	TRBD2	CATNPSSGSYNEQFF
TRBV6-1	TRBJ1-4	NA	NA	CASSLERRHEKLFF
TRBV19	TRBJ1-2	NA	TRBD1	CASGQGNYGYTF
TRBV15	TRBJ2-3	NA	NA	CATAKDRNTDTQYF
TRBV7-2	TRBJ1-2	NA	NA	CASSPGLQDGYTF
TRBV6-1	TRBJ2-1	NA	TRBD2	CASSIAGSSNEQFF
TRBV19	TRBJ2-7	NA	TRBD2	CASSKLAGGLPYEQYF
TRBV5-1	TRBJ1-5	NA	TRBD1	CASSLEGAGNQPQHF
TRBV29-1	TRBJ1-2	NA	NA	CSVWTDSNYGYTF
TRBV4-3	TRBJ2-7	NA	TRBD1	CASSQSHYDPGQVSYEQYF
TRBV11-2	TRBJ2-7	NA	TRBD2	CASSFPGLGTYEQYF
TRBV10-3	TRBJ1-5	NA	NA	CAISSREINQPQHF
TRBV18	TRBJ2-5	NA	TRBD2	CASSPAGGETQYF
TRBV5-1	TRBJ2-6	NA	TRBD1	CASSWARTGGDVLTF
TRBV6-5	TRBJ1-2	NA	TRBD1	CASSPGGMGNYGYTF
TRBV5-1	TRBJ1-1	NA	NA	CASSLEAGYTEAFF
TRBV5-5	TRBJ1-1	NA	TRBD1	CASSKVPGQGVDTEAFF
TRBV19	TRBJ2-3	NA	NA	CASSFGFSTDTQYF